The 23 T cell receptor beta chains in this list originate from one sample, sequenced in a study of cytomegalovirus exposure and HLA in healthy donors. The study ran its PCR with 60 Vbeta and 13 Jbeta primers. Sequencing used immunoSEQ multiplex PCR; TCRdb keeps in-frame clones, though not all of them. This sample's table reports around 210,000 clones. Sequenced sample: PBMCs. Source of these receptors: a girl aged 2 to 10 in good health and CMV-seropositive.

Concerning this clone: One junction end does not reproduce the germline sequence, and a read error may be involved. This sequence joins TRBV7-9 and TRBJ2-1, with TRBD2 identical over 7 bases. There are 19 residues in the CDR3. Germline V gene lookup returns CDR1 SEHNR and CDR2 FQNEAQ (reference sequence). DNA of the CDR3: TGTGCCGGCAGCCCGCCCTGGCGGGAGATCGTTTACAGACGCAATGAGCAGTTCTTC. This gives the protein CAGSPPWREIVYRRNEQFF.

This rearrangement joins TRBV7-9 to TRBJ2-7, with unresolved D. Germline-derived CDR1 and CDR2 are SEHNR and FQNEAQ (reference sequence). V dropped 4 bases and J dropped 7 bases, with 14 bases sitting between them. CDR3 length: 13 residues. CDR3 coding DNA: TGTGCCAGCAGCTCATCCCAGTATACGGAGCAGTACTTC. It codes for CASSSSQYTEQYF.

The V gene is TRBV14, the J gene TRBJ2-7; D perhaps matches TRBD1 (5 bases). Germline values: CDR1 SGHDN, CDR2 FVKESK. The CDR3 sequence is 13 residues long. V lost 8 bases, J lost 3 bases, and 14 bases lay in between. In DNA form, the CDR3 reads TGTGCCAGCCGACAGCCCCCCGACTACGAGCAGTACTTC. Residues: CASRQPPDYEQYF.

The CDR3 DNA reads as TGTGCCAGCAGCAGATCCGGGACAGGGGACTACGAGCAGTACTTC. It codes for CASSRSGTGDYEQYF. This rearrangement joins TRBV27 to TRBJ2-7, with 10 bases lining up with TRBD1. V lost 6 bases and J lost 3; bases outside the gene matches: 8. Germline CDR1 MNHEY, CDR2 SMNVEV (reference sequence). This CDR3 spans 15 amino acids.

The genes are TRBV7-9 and TRBJ1-2; 7 bases are a match to TRBD1. The J segment lost 8 bases and the V segment lost 2 bases, leaving 11 bases of the junction unmatched. This CDR3 is 15 amino acids long. The V gene's germline CDR1 is SEHNR and CDR2 FQNEAQ (reference sequence). The CDR3 is CASSLNPDRAGGYTF. CDR3 coding DNA: TGTGCCAGCAGCTTAAACCCTGACAGGGCGGGGGGCTACACCTTC.

The chain links TRBV19 to TRBJ2-7; 8 bases match TRBD2. Per germline, CDR1 LNHDA and CDR2 SQIVND (reference sequence). V dropped 6 bases and J dropped 1; count of bases not matched to a gene: 5. CDR3 length: 14 amino acids. CDR3 nucleotides: TGTGCCAGTAGCCTAGCGGGTCTATCCTACGAGCAGTACTTC. This translates into CASSLAGLSYEQYF.

The chain joins TRBV5-1 to TRBJ2-7; maybe TRBD1 (5 bases). CDR3 size: 14 residues. Germline V gene sequence: CDR1 SGHRS, CDR2 YFSETQ. The ends were cut back, 5 bases at V and 0 bases at J, with 12 bases in the middle. In nucleotides, the CDR3 is TGCGCCAGCAGGGATGGGGCAGACTCCTACGAGCAGTACTTC. Translated: CASRDGADSYEQYF.

The chain recombines TRBV5-5 with TRBJ2-2; weak D call: TRBD1 (5 bases). The CDR3 contains 13 residues. V shed 0 bases and J shed 6 bases, with 6 bases lying between them. CDR1 and CDR2 from the germline V gene are SGHKS and YYEKEE (reference sequence). The CDR3 DNA sequence: TGTGCCAGCAGCTTGGAGGGGCCCGGGGAGCTGTTTTTT. This sequence encodes CASSLEGPGELFF.

The CDR3: CASSLRLGSEQFF. Written as DNA, the CDR3 is TGTGCCAGCAGCCTAAGACTGGGGAGTGAGCAGTTCTTC. The chain couples TRBV27 to TRBJ2-1, with D maybe TRBD2 (5 bases). Germline lookup yields CDR1 MNHEY and CDR2 SMNVEV (reference sequence). Deletions cut 6 bases from V and 9 bases from J, with 15 bases between. The CDR3 length is 13 residues.

The rearrangement joins TRBV28 to TRBJ1-2; D uncertain. The CDR3 spans 14 residues. The V end was cut by 4 bases, the J end by 2 bases, with 11 bases between. Germline V gene lookup returns CDR1 MDHEN and CDR2 SYDVKM. The CDR3, as DNA: TGTGCCAGCAGTTACAACATGGCCAACTATGGCTACACCTTC. Translation: CASSYNMANYGYTF.

This chain connects TRBV5-4 to TRBJ2-5, with TRBD2 as a possible D gene (6 bases). This CDR3 is 18 amino acids long. The V gene lost 4 bases and the J gene lost 4 bases, with 26 bases spanning the gap. Germline CDR1 is SGHNT and CDR2 is YYREEE (reference sequence). The CDR3 reads CASSDRLLVEGWGETQYF. In DNA, the CDR3 is TGTGCCAGCAGCGATCGTTTGTTAGTGGAGGGGTGGGGAGAGACCCAGTACTTC.

The chain joins TRBV15 to TRBJ2-5; D is possibly TRBD1 (6 bases). Trimming took 0 bases from V and 1 from J, leaving 9 bases between them. Germline V gene sequence: CDR1 LNHNV, CDR2 YYDKDF (reference sequence). CDR3 length: 15 amino acids. CDR3 nucleotides: TGTGCCACCAGCAGAGAAACACAGGGCCAAGAGACCCAGTACTTC. It codes for CATSRETQGQETQYF. Supplemented by reference TRBV15 and TRBJ2-5, the full variable domain reads DAMVIQNPRYQVTQFGKPVTLSCSQTLNHNVMYWYQQKSSQAPKLLFHYYDKDFNNEADTPDNFQSRRPNTSFCFLDIRSPGLGDTAMYLCATSRETQGQETQYFGPGTRLLVL.

The V and J genes are TRBV7-8 and TRBJ1-2, with D unclear. Germline lookup yields CDR1 SGHVS and CDR2 FQNEAQ. This CDR3 contains 14 residues. V dropped 1 base and J dropped 4 bases, with 10 bases sitting between them. As DNA, the CDR3 is TGTGCCAGCAGCTTAGACACTAACCCCTATGGCTACACCTTC. Residues: CASSLDTNPYGYTF.

V is TRBV15 and J is TRBJ1-2, with 9 bases lining up with TRBD1. V lost 0 bases to trimming and J lost 7 bases; unmatched junction nucleotides: 9. Germline CDR1 and CDR2: LNHNV and YYDKDF (reference sequence). The CDR3 is 16 amino acids. The CDR3 DNA is TGTGCCACCAGCAGAGATCACCCGGACAGGGGTCGTGGCTACACCTTC. Amino acids: CATSRDHPDRGRGYTF.

The chain recombines TRBV23-1 with TRBJ2-3; tentatively, D is TRBD1 (6 bases). TRBV23-1 is an open reading frame, and its role is uncertain. CDR3 length equals 20 residues. The germline V and J ends were trimmed by 3 bases and 4 bases, with 29 bases remaining between them. The CDR3 bases are TGCGCCAGCAGTCAGGGCGGCCTGTCGGGAAAGACAGGTGGGGCAGATACGCAGTATTTT. Its protein is CASSQGGLSGKTGGADTQYF.

This sequence joins TRBV5-1 and TRBJ2-1; 7 bases fit TRBD2. The CDR3 length is 16 residues. The V and J ends lost 2 bases and 6 bases, in that order; junction bases with no gene match: 11. The germline gives CDR1 SGHRS, CDR2 YFSETQ. The CDR3 DNA follows: TGCGCCAGCAGCTTCGTGGCTAGCGGTAACGGCAATGAGCAGTTCTTC. Translated: CASSFVASGNGNEQFF. Combining the CDR3 with reference TRBV5-1 and TRBJ2-1 gives the whole variable domain KAGVTQTPRYLIKTRGQQVTLSCSPISGHRSVSWYQQTPGQGLQFLFEYFSETQRNKGNFPGRFSGRQFSNSRSEMNVSTLELGDSALYLCASSFVASGNGNEQFFGPGTRLTVL.

The V call is TRBV7-9, the J call TRBJ2-7, with 8 positions matching TRBD2. Per the germline V gene, CDR1 is SEHNR and CDR2 is FQNEAQ (reference sequence). Losses at the gene ends were 0 bases for V and 5 bases for J; bases not matched to a gene: 6. The CDR3 has 15 amino acids. CDR3 sequence reads: CASSLAAGEIDEQYF. The DNA for the CDR3 is TGTGCCAGCAGCTTAGCAGCGGGAGAAATCGACGAGCAGTACTTC.

The V call is TRBV11-2, the J call TRBJ1-5, with D possibly TRBD1 on 6 matching bases. With 5 bases removed from V and 5 bases from J, the gap between germline ends came to 16 bases. The germline CDR1 and CDR2 sequences are SGHAT and FQNNGV. CDR3 size: 15 residues. CDR3 DNA sequence: TGTGCCAGCAGCCAAGGGTGGCCAGGGGATCAGCCCCAGCATTTT. Its translation: CASSQGWPGDQPQHF. The full variable domain, in which reference TRBV11-2 and TRBJ1-5 provide the parts outside the CDR3, is EAGVAQSPRYKIIEKRQSVAFWCNPISGHATLYWYQQILGQGPKLLIQFQNNGVVDDSQLPKDRFSAERLKGVDSTLKIQPAKLEDSAVYLCASSQGWPGDQPQHFGDGTRLSIL.

V usage is TRBV6-5 and J usage is TRBJ2-7; 7 bases are shared with TRBD2. The V and J ends lost 4 bases and 1 base, in that order; junction bases with no gene match: 10. The germline CDR1 and CDR2 sequences are MNHEY and SVGAGI. This CDR3 has 16 residues. The chain's CDR3 is CASSSLSWGGSYEQYF. The DNA of the CDR3 is TGTGCCAGCAGTTCCCTCTCCTGGGGGGGTTCCTACGAGCAGTACTTC.

The genes are TRBV7-8 and TRBJ1-1, with D possibly matching TRBD1 (6 bases). The ends were cut back, 5 bases at V and 0 bases at J, with 13 bases in the middle. The germline gives CDR1 SGHVS, CDR2 FQNEAQ. The CDR3 is 15 amino acids. CDR3 coding DNA: TGTGCCAGCAGCCCACGGACAGCCATGAACACTGAAGCTTTCTTT. It codes for CASSPRTAMNTEAFF.

The rearrangement joins TRBV7-2 to TRBJ2-7, with TRBD2 matching over 7 bases. Trimming removed 5 bases from V and 6 bases from J; junction bases left unmatched: 10. CDR1 is SGHTA and CDR2 is FQGNSA in the germline V gene. The CDR3 is 14 amino acids. CDR3 DNA: TGTGCCAGCAGCCCACGACTAGCTTCGGTCGAGCAGTACTTC. It yields the protein CASSPRLASVEQYF.

This chain joins TRBV25-1 and TRBJ1-2, with D uncertain. CDR3 length: 12 amino acids. The V and J ends lost 6 bases and 7 bases respectively, with 12 bases between them. Germline CDR1 reads MGHDK; CDR2 reads SYGVNS. The CDR3 spells CASRSGGTGYTF. The CDR3 bases are TGTGCCAGCAGATCGGGTGGCACTGGCTACACCTTC.

V usage is TRBV28 and J usage is TRBJ2-1; the D gene is possibly TRBD2 (6 bases). CDR1 is MDHEN and CDR2 is SYDVKM in the germline V gene. The length of the CDR3 is 16 residues. The V end lost 7 bases, the J end lost 8 bases, and 24 bases lay between the germline ends. CDR3 residues: CASIGQSSGDGDEQFF. CDR3 sequence (DNA): TGTGCCAGCATAGGTCAGAGTAGCGGCGACGGGGATGAGCAGTTCTTC.